This TCR beta chain stems from a study of OX40 agonist ivuxolimab in advanced cancers. Turning to the study itself: Patients assigned to dose escalation were diagnosed with hepatocellular carcinoma, melanoma, renal cell or head and neck cancer.

CDR1 and CDR2 (germline): MNHEY, SMNVEV (reference sequence). This CDR3 contains 14 residues. V was shortened by 6 bases and J by 3 bases, with 15 bases between the two germline ends. No patient had autoimmune disease or received systemic immunosuppression. At baseline, cycle 4 day 1, and cycle 7 day 1, blood was sampled. TCRdb keeps only in-frame clones here, not all; method: immunoSEQ multiplex PCR. The data hold tens of thousands of clones, with roughly nine tenths observed a single time. The sample was CD4+ or CD8+ T cells sorted from blood, taken in a trial of the OX40 agonist ivuxolimab. This TCR was recovered from an adult with an advanced solid tumor such as melanoma, head and neck, liver or kidney cancer. The chain combines TRBV27 with TRBJ2-7, with D possibly being TRBD2 (6 bases). The CDR3 DNA follows: TGTGCCAGCAGCCTCTGGAGGGGAAACTACGAGCAGTACTTC. As protein: CASSLWRGNYEQYF.